The clone carrying this T cell receptor (beta chain) occurred once. What it binds is unknown. The sample comes from a study of breast tumors, draining lymph nodes, adjacent tissues. TCRdb used MiXCR to reprocess the multiplex PCR reads, holding one entry per CDR3 protein. The table includes approximately 180,000 distinct CDR3 sequences, around 33% detected once. Study-wide results and caveats: Findings are consistent with lymph node origin and intratumoral expansion of most tumor T cells.

Axillary draining lymph nodes of breast cancer patients supplied the node samples. The sequenced sample was axillary lymph node tissue. The TCR comes from a female donor with breast cancer. Some clones in this sample may be carry-over from other donors' samples.

The CDR3 region has the DNA TGCAGCTACGGGCCTCAGTCCTACAATGAGCAGTTCTTC. This encodes CSYGPQSYNEQFF. The chain is built from TRBV29-1 and TRBJ2-1; unclear D gene. The CDR3 is 13 residues long. In germline, CDR1 is SQVTM, CDR2 ANQGSEA. The V and J ends lost 8 bases and 1 base respectively, with 12 bases between them.